This TCR beta chain was observed in a study of naive and memory T cell subsets. Study results and caveats: From naive to CM, EM and EMRA, diversity decreased and Gini increased. Over 85% of naive TCR sequences appeared only once after error correction, unlike memory subsets.

The germline V gene has CDR1 MDHEN and CDR2 SYDVKM. J was trimmed by 6 bases and V by 8 bases; bases with no gene match: 4. This CDR3 region has 13 residues. Both TRBC1 and TRBC2 were covered by a beta constant-region primer of two equimolar oligonucleotides. Ligated cDNA was amplified by four rounds of PCR with nested alpha and beta constant-region primers and SP2. MiXCR, run by TCRdb on the UMI-ligation and nested PCR reads, gives a single entry per CDR3 protein. The data show about 9,700 distinct CDR3 sequences, with around 5.4% seen just once and around 53% held by the top ten. This clonotype was counted at least ten times. Its antigen is not identified.

The sample comprised CD4+ TEMRA cells from blood. Indicated subset: effector memory re-expressing CD45RA, CD45RA+ CD27-. The chain recombines TRBV28 with TRBJ1-5; 10 nucleotides align to TRBD1. This receptor was obtained from a human donor in good health. The CDR3 here is CASRGQGTQPQHF. The CDR3 nucleotides are TGTGCCAGCCGGGGACAGGGGACTCAGCCCCAGCATTTT. Full variable domain (missing parts from reference TRBV28 and TRBJ1-5): DVKVTQSSRYLVKRTGEKVFLECVQDMDHENMFWYRQDPGLGLRLIYFSYDVKMKEKGDIPEGYSVSREKKERFSLILESASTNQTSMYLCASRGQGTQPQHFGDGTRLSIL.